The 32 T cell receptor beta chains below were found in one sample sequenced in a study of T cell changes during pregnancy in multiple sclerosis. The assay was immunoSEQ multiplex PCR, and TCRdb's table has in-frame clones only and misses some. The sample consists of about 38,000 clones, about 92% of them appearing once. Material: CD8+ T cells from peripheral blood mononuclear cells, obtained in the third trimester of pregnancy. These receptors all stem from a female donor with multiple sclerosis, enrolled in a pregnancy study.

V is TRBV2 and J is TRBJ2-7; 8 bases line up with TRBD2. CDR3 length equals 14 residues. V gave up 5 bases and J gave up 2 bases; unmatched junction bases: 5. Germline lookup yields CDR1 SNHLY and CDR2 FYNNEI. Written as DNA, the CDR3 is TGTGCCAGCAGTTTGGGACTAGATACCTACGAGCAGTACTTC. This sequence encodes CASSLGLDTYEQYF.

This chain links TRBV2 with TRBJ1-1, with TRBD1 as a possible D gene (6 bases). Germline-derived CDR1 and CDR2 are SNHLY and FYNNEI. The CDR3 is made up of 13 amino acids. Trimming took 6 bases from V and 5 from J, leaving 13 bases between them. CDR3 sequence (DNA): TGTGCCAGCAGAGCCCAACAGGGTACTGAAGCTTTCTTT. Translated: CASRAQQGTEAFF.

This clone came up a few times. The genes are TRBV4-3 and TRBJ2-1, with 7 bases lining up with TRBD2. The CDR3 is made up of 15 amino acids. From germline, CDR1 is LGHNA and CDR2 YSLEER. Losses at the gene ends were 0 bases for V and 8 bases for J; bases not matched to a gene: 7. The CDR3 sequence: CASSQELGGSHEQFF. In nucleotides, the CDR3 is TGCGCCAGCAGCCAAGAGTTGGGAGGGTCCCATGAGCAGTTCTTC.

CDR3 residues: CASSTAGTVGNTEAFF. CDR3 bases: TGCGCCAGCAGCACCGCCGGGACAGTGGGGAACACTGAAGCTTTCTTT. This chain connects TRBV5-1 to TRBJ1-1, with TRBD1 matching 7 bases. The V gene end was trimmed by 4 bases and the J gene end by 1 base; junction bases not matched to a gene: 10. Looked up from germline, CDR1 is SGHRS and CDR2 is YFSETQ. This CDR3 comprises 16 residues.

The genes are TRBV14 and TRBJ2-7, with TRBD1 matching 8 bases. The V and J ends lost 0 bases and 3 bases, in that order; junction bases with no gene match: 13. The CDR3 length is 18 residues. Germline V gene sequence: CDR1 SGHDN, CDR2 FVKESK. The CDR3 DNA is TGTGCCAGCAGCCAAGATTTTGGAAGGCAGGGGGCGGACTACGAGCAGTACTTC. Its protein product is CASSQDFGRQGADYEQYF.

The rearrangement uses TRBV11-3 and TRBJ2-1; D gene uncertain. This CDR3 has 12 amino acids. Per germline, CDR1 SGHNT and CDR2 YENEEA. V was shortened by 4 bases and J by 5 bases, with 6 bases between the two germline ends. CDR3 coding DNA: TGTGCCAGCAGCTACGTAGACAATGAGCAGTTCTTC. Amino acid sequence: CASSYVDNEQFF. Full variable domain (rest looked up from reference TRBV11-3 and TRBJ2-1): EAGVVQSPRYKIIEKKQPVAFWCNPISGHNTLYWYLQNLGQGPELLIRYENEEAVDDSQLPKDRFSAERLKGVDSTLKIQPAELGDSAVYLCASSYVDNEQFFGPGTRLTVL.

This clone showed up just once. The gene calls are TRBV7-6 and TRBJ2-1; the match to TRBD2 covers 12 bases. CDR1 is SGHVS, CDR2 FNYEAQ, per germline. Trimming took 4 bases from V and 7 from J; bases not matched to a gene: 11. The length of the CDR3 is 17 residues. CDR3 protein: CASSSRTSGESVNEQFF. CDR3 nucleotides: TGTGCCAGCAGCTCCCGGACTAGCGGGGAATCTGTGAATGAGCAGTTCTTC.

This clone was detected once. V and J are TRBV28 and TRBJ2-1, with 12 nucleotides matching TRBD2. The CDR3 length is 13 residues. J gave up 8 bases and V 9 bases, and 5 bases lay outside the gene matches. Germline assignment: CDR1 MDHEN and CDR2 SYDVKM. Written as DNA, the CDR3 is TGTGCCAGTTGGACTAGCGGGAAGGATGAGCAGTTCTTC. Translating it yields CASWTSGKDEQFF.

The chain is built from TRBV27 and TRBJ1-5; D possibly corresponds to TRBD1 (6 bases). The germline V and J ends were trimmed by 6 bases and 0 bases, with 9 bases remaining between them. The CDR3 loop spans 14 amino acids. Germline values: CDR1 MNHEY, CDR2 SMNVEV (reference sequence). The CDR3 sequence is CASRLTGSNQPQHF. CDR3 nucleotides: TGTGCCAGCAGGTTGACAGGTAGCAATCAGCCCCAGCATTTT.

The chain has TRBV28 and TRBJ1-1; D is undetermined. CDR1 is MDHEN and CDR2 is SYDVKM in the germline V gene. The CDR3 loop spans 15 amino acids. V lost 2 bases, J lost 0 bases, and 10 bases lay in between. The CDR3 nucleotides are TGTGCCAGCAGTTTAGCGAGTAGTCTGAACACTGAAGCTTTCTTT. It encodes CASSLASSLNTEAFF.

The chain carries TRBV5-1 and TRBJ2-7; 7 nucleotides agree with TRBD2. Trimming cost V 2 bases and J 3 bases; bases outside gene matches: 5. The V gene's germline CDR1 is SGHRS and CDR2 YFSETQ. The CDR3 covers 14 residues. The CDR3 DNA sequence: TGCGCCAGCAGCTTCGGCGGGAGTGGCTACGAGCAGTACTTC. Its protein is CASSFGGSGYEQYF.

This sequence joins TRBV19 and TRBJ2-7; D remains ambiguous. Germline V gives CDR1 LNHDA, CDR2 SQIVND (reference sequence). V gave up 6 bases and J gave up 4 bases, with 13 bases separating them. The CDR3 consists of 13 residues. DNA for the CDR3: TGTGCCAGTAGACTGACACCCGCATACGAGCAGTACTTC. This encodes CASRLTPAYEQYF.

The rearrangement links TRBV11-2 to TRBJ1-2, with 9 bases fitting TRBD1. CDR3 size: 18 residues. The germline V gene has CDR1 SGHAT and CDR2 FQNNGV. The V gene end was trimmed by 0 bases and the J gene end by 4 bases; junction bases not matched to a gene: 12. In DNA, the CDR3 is TGTGCCAGCAGCTTAGAGTCGTGGACAGGGGAGGCTGTCTATGGCTACACCTTC. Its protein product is CASSLESWTGEAVYGYTF.

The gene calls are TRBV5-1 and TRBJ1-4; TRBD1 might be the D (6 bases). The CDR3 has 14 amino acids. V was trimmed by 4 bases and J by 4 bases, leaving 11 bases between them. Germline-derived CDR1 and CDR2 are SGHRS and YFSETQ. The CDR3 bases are TGCGCCAGCAGCAGGGACATCGGTAATGAAAAACTGTTTTTT. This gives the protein CASSRDIGNEKLFF.

The CDR3 DNA is TGTGCCAGCAGCGGGAAGGGACTAGCGGGAGCGACAGATACGCAGTATTTT. Translated, it gives CASSGKGLAGATDTQYF. The chain has TRBV9 and TRBJ2-3; 14 bases match TRBD2. V shed 3 bases and J 3 bases; nucleotides not matched to a gene: 6. The germline gives CDR1 SGDLS, CDR2 YYNGEE. There are 17 residues in the CDR3.

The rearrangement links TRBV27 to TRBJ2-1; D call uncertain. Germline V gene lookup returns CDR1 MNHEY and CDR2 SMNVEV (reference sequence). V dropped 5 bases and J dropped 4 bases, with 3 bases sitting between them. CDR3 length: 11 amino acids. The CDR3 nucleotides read TGTGCCAGCAGTCGTTACAATGAGCAGTTCTTC. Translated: CASSRYNEQFF.

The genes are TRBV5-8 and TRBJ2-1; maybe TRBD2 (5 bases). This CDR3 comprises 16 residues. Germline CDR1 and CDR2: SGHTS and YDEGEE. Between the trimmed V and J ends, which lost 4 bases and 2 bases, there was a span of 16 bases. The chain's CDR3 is CASSRGRSGTYNEQFF. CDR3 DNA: TGTGCCAGCAGCCGCGGAAGGAGCGGCACCTACAATGAGCAGTTCTTC.

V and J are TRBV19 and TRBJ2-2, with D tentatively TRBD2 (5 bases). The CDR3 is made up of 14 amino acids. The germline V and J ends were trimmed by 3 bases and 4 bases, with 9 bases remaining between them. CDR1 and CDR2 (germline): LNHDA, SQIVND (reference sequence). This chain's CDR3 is CASSILATTGELFF. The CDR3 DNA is TGTGCCAGTAGTATTTTAGCGACCACCGGGGAGCTGTTTTTT.

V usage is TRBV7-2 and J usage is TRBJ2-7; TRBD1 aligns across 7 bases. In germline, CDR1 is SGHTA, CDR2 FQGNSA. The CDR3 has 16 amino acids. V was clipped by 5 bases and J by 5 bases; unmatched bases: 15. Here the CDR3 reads CASSKVLRQGTHEQYF. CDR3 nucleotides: TGTGCCAGCAGCAAGGTGTTGAGACAGGGTACCCACGAGCAGTACTTC.

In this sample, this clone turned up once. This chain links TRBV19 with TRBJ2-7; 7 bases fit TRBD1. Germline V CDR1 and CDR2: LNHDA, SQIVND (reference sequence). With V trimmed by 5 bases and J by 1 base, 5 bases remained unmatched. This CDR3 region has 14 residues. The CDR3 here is CASSVYRGSYEQYF. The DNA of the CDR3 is TGTGCCAGTAGTGTTTACAGGGGATCCTACGAGCAGTACTTC.

The CDR3 sequence: CASSSPTYNEQFF. The DNA for the CDR3 is TGTGCCAGCAGTTCCCCAACCTACAATGAGCAGTTCTTC. V gene TRBV27 combines with J gene TRBJ2-1; unclear D gene. V lost 4 bases to trimming and J lost 2 bases, with 6 bases between them. The germline V gene encodes CDR1 MNHEY and CDR2 SMNVEV (reference sequence). CDR3 length equals 13 residues.

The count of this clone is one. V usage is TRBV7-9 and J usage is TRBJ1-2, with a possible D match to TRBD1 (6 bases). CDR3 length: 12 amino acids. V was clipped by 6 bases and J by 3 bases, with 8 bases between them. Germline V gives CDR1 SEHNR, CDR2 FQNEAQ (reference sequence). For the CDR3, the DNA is TGTGCCAGCAGGCCAGGGGACTATGGCTACACCTTC. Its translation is CASRPGDYGYTF.

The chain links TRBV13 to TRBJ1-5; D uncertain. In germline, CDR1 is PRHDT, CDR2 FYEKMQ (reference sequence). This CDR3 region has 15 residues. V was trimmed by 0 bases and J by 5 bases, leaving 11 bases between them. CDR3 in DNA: TGTGCCAGCAGCTTAGGTCGGGGATGGGATCAGCCCCAGCATTTT. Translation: CASSLGRGWDQPQHF.

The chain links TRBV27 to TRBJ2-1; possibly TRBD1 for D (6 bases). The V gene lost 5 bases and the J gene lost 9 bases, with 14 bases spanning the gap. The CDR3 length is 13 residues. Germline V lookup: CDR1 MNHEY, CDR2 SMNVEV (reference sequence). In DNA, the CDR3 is TGTGCCAGCAGTCTCTCCTCAGGGGTTGAGCAGTTCTTC. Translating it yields CASSLSSGVEQFF.

The CDR3 protein is CASSLGQGGHIQYF. For the CDR3, the DNA is TGTGCCAGCAGCTTAGGACAGGGGGGACACATTCAGTACTTC. The rearrangement links TRBV7-3 to TRBJ2-4; 10 bases are shared with TRBD1. The CDR3 contains 14 residues. The J segment lost 8 bases and the V segment lost 2 bases, leaving 3 bases of the junction unmatched. Germline CDR1 reads SGHTA; CDR2 reads FQGTGA.

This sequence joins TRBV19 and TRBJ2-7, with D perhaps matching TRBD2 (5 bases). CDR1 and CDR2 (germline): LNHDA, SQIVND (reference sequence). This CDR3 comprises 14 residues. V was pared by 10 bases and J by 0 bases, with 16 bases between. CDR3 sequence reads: CATSPDSLSYEQYF. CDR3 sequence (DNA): TGTGCCACCTCCCCGGACTCTCTCTCCTACGAGCAGTACTTC.

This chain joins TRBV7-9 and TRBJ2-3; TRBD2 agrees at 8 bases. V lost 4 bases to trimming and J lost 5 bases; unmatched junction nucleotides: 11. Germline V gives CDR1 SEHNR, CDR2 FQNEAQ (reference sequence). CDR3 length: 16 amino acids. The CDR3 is CASSSRWREAQDTQYF. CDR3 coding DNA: TGTGCCAGCAGCTCGCGGTGGCGGGAGGCTCAAGATACGCAGTATTTT.

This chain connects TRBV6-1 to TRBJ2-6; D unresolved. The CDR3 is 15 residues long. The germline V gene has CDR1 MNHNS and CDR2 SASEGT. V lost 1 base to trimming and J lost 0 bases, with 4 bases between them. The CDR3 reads CASSEGSSGANVLTF. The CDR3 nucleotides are TGTGCCAGCAGTGAAGGCAGCTCTGGGGCCAACGTCCTGACTTTC.

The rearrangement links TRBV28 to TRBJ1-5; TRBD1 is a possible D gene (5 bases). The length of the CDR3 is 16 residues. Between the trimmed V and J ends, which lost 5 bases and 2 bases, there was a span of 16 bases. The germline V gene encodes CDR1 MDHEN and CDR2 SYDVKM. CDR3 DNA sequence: TGTGCCAGCAGTACCCGTCAGGGAGGCGGCAATCAGCCCCAGCATTTT. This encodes CASSTRQGGGNQPQHF.

CDR3 nucleotides: TGCAGCGTTGAAGATTCTACAGGACTGAACACTGAAGCTTTCTTT. This gives the protein CSVEDSTGLNTEAFF. The gene calls are TRBV29-1 and TRBJ1-1; a weak D match, TRBD1 (5 bases). The CDR3 spans 15 residues. The germline CDR1 and CDR2 sequences are SQVTM and ANQGSEA. V lost 0 bases and J lost 0, with 11 bases in between.

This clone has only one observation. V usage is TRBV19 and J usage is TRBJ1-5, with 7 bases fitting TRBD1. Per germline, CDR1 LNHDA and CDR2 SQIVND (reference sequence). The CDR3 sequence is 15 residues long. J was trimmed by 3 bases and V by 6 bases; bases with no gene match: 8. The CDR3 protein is CASSRYGQDNQPQHF. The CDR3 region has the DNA TGTGCCAGTAGCCGATACGGACAGGACAATCAGCCCCAGCATTTT.

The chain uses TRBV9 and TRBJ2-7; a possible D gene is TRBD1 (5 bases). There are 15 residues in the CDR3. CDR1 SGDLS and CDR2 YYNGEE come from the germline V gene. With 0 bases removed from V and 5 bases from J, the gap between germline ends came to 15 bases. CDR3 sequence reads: CASSVDPGNLDEQYF. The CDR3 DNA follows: TGTGCCAGCAGCGTAGATCCAGGGAACTTGGACGAGCAGTACTTC. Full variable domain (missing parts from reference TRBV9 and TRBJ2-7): DSGVTQTPKHLITATGQRVTLRCSPRSGDLSVYWYQQSLDQGLQFLIQYYNGEERAKGNILERFSAQQFPDLHSELNLSSLELGDSALYFCASSVDPGNLDEQYFGPGTRLTVT.